A selection of T cell receptor beta chains follows, all from one sample in a study of blood T cell repertoires in COVID-19. The protocol was immunoSEQ multiplex PCR, while the TCRdb copy is restricted to in-frame clones and leaves out a portion. The sample contains tens of thousands of clones, about 85% of which appear only once. The sample comprised peripheral blood. The receptors derive from a man aged 60 to 69 with acute or convalescent COVID-19. CDR3s leave out the opening cysteine and the closing phenylalanine or tryptophan. Expanded clones are given a class, and other clones once, few, many or no size at all.

TRBV9	few	TRBJ1-5	ASSVGGQSNQPQH
TRBV29-1	NA	TRBJ1-1	SVRTGRTEAF
TRBV18	NA	TRBJ1-1	ASSPPEGTEAF
TRBV6-5	NA	TRBJ2-4	ASSYSGDREY
TRBV7-3	NA	TRBJ2-3	ASSYLAGVDTQY
TRBV15	NA	TRBJ1-2	ATSRGGRGQLYGYT
TRBV19	once	TRBJ1-3	ASSIRDRGSLYSGNTIY
TRBV5-4	NA	TRBJ1-3	ASSLVGGMSSGNTIY
TRBV7-2	NA	TRBJ1-5	ASSSEGLLDQPQH
TRBV30	few	TRBJ2-7	AWSVRDNHEQY
TRBV9	NA	TRBJ1-6	ASSSGNSPLH
TRBV19	NA	TRBJ1-1	ASREAGMVTEAF
TRBV29-1	NA	TRBJ1-5	SAGGNQPQH
TRBV5-4	NA	TRBJ1-1	ASSLAPGKTEAF
TRBV14	NA	TRBJ1-2	ASSSRTGLTYGYT
TRBV19	once	TRBJ1-1	ASSIVGVTEAF
TRBV6-2/TRBV6-3	NA	TRBJ1-1	ASSAPGQGSTEAF
TRBV7-2	NA	TRBJ2-5	ASSLARGRGETQY
TRBV6-6	NA	TRBJ1-3	ASSLRGGTDTIY
TRBV3-1/TRBV3-2	NA	TRBJ2-2	ASSPSRDRVRYTGELF